What follows describes a single T cell receptor beta chain. Its antigen is unidentified. V was trimmed by 2 bases and J by 7 bases, leaving 12 bases between them. The germline V gene encodes CDR1 MNHGY and CDR2 SAAAGT. There are 13 residues in the CDR3. TCRdb re-derived calls from the reads in MiXCR, one entry per CDR3 protein. The table shows nearly 700,000 distinct CDR3 sequences, with around a third occurring only once. This record comes from a study of T cell repertoires in cytomegalovirus infection. Background on the study: An indication of both CMV infection and matching HLA type came from public TCR beta signatures. Points from the study as a whole: Predominance within the ex vivo response was attributable to HLA-C-restricted CMV-specific TCR beta clonotypes.

The chain combines TRBV6-8 with TRBJ2-7; tentatively, D is TRBD2 (5 bases). This material consisted of cultured PBMCs, taken from culture after CMV antigen stimulation. The origin of this receptor is a human donor in good health (CMV status not recorded). Some clones in this sample may be carry-over from other donors' samples. The DNA for the CDR3 is TGTGCCAGCAGTTACCTGGGAGAGATGGAGCAGTACTTC. Translated: CASSYLGEMEQYF.